The clone carrying this T cell receptor beta chain was observed once. What it binds is not known. There were TCR beta CDR3 regions amplified from RNA transcripts. The HTBI primer set served for first-round RT-PCR of the TCR CDR3. TCRdb re-derived calls from the multiplex PCR reads in MiXCR, one entry per CDR3 protein. The data contain 300,000 to 450,000 distinct CDR3 sequences, around 14% of them seen just once; the ten biggest clones take up roughly 9.2%. This entry comes from a study of T cells in Graves' hyperthyroidism and ophthalmopathy. CDR1 and CDR2 from the germline V gene are MGHDK and SYGVNS. The CDR3 has 17 residues. V shed 1 base, J shed 6 bases, and the junction held 13 bases outside the gene matches. General study points: Blood held most thyroid clonotypes expanded above 0.001 frequency.

V and J are TRBV25-1 and TRBJ1-1; 8 nucleotides align to TRBD1. The origin of this receptor is a woman younger than 35 with Graves' hyperthyroidism. Sequencing was done on a sample of blood. The chain's CDR3 is CASSEFTGGSVRAEAFF. As DNA, the CDR3 is TGTGCCAGCAGTGAATTCACAGGGGGTTCGGTTCGTGCTGAAGCTTTCTTT.